This T cell receptor beta chain was identified in a study of type 1 and type 2 diabetes patients. Study-wide background: CD4+ or CD8+ T cells were positively selected from PBMCs with microbeads.

Study-wide findings and caveats: Both CD4+ and CD8+ type 2 diabetes repertoires showed significantly higher diversity than type 1.

This clonotype was counted at least ten times. The antigen is undetermined. The PCR template was genomic DNA. Amplification of the beta chain CDR3 used 30 forward and 13 reverse multiplex primers. MiXCR, run by TCRdb on the multiplex PCR reads, gives a single entry per CDR3 protein. Of 250,000 or so distinct CDR3 sequences in the sample, 40% to 50% were seen once. Sequenced: peripheral blood mononuclear cells (PBMCs). The origin of this receptor is a man younger than 30 with type 2 diabetes.

The CDR3 DNA is TGTGCCAGCGGGTTCGGTAGAATTAATGAAAAACTGTTTTTT. As protein: CASGFGRINEKLFF. The chain is built from TRBV2 and TRBJ1-4; D is undetermined. The CDR3 is 14 amino acids. Germline CDR1 and CDR2: SNHLY and FYNNEI. The ends were cut back, 8 bases at V and 4 bases at J, with 14 bases in the middle.